The 12 T cell receptor beta chains reported below all come from one sample, sequenced in a study of cytomegalovirus exposure and HLA in healthy donors. Amplification used 60 Vbeta primers and 13 Jbeta primers. Method: immunoSEQ multiplex PCR; TCRdb's copy keeps in-frame clones and lacks some. This repertoire shows tens of thousands of clones, around four fifths found once; its top ten account for around 3%. Sequencing was carried out using PBMCs. These receptors all come from a man between 45 and 60 years old in good health and CMV-seropositive.

As concerns this clone: This same CDR3 is encoded by further DNA sequences in the sample. The chain links TRBV27 to TRBJ2-2, with 10 bases aligning to TRBD1. Trimming at V came to 6 bases and at J to 3 bases, leaving 10 bases not matched to a gene. The CDR3 is 17 amino acids. Germline V lookup: CDR1 MNHEY, CDR2 SMNVEV (reference sequence). The CDR3 DNA reads TGTGCCAGCAGCTCGATACCCGGGACAGGGGACACCGGGGAGCTGTTTTTT. Translating gives CASSSIPGTGDTGELFF.

This clone was detected only once. The J gene is TRBJ1-4, the V gene TRBV27; possibly TRBD1 for D (5 bases). Trimming shortened V by 4 bases and J by 0 bases, and 15 bases separated the two germline ends. CDR1 is MNHEY, CDR2 SMNVEV, per germline (reference sequence). The CDR3 is made up of 17 amino acids. CDR3 sequence: CASSSTLQAATNEKLFF. DNA of the CDR3: TGTGCCAGCAGTTCCACTCTACAGGCTGCAACTAATGAAAAACTGTTTTTT.

The rearrangement joins TRBV19 to TRBJ2-1, with D perhaps TRBD2 (5 bases). CDR3 length: 13 residues. Germline CDR1 and CDR2: LNHDA and SQIVND (reference sequence). With 9 bases removed from V and 4 bases from J, the gap between germline ends came to 13 bases. CDR3 in DNA: TGTGCCAGCATGCAACCGGGATACAATGAGCAGTTCTTC. Its protein product is CASMQPGYNEQFF.

The V call is TRBV9, the J call TRBJ2-1, with 8 bases that match TRBD2. CDR3 length: 18 amino acids. Trimming at V came to 1 base and at J to 0 bases, leaving 9 bases not matched to a gene. Germline V gene sequence: CDR1 SGDLS, CDR2 YYNGEE. In nucleotides, the CDR3 is TGTGCCAGCAGCGTATATGACACTAGCGGATACTCCTACAATGAGCAGTTCTTC. Translating gives CASSVYDTSGYSYNEQFF.

This clone was recorded a few times. The rearrangement joins TRBV6-5 to TRBJ1-1; D is unresolved. From germline, CDR1 is MNHEY and CDR2 SVGAGI. The CDR3 spans 11 residues. Trimming left V 4 bases short and J 8 bases short, with 8 bases between. CDR3 residues: CASSSTREAFF. The DNA for the CDR3 is TGTGCCAGCAGTTCCACCAGGGAAGCTTTCTTT.

This chain connects TRBV29-1 to TRBJ2-1; TRBD2 agrees at 16 bases. Germline-derived CDR1 and CDR2 are SQVTM and ANQGSEA. V was pared by 6 bases and J by 12 bases, with 14 bases of the junction left unmatched. The CDR3 totals 16 residues. As DNA, the CDR3 is TGCAGCGTCGAGGGACTAGCGGGAGGGCGTCAAGTAGGGCAGTTCTTC. Its translation is CSVEGLAGGRQVGQFF.

The V call is TRBV19, the J call TRBJ2-7; TRBD2 aligns across 12 bases. This CDR3 comprises 15 residues. Germline CDR1 reads LNHDA; CDR2 reads SQIVND (reference sequence). After removal of 3 bases from V and 5 bases from J, the junction contained 5 bases not matched to a gene. The CDR3 here is CASSMGLAGSHEQYF. In DNA form, the CDR3 reads TGTGCCAGTAGTATGGGACTAGCGGGTTCCCACGAGCAGTACTTC.

The CDR3 DNA reads TGTGCTAGTGGGTGGACAGGGAACTTCCAAGAGACCCAGTACTTC. Translated, it gives CASGWTGNFQETQYF. The chain has TRBV12-5 and TRBJ2-5; 8 bases line up with TRBD1. Germline assignment: CDR1 LGHNT and CDR2 FRNRAP. Trimming removed 6 bases from V and 1 base from J; junction bases left unmatched: 7. The CDR3 has 15 residues.

The J gene is TRBJ1-4, the V gene TRBV5-6, with a possible D match to TRBD1 (6 bases). From germline, CDR1 is SGHDT and CDR2 YYEEEE. V lost 0 bases, J lost 7 bases, and 13 bases lay in between. The CDR3 extends over 15 amino acids. The CDR3 spells CASSLVRGTLEKLFF. For the CDR3, the DNA is TGTGCCAGCAGCTTGGTACGTGGGACACTTGAAAAACTGTTTTTT.

V gene TRBV11-3 combines with J gene TRBJ2-7, with a weak D call TRBD2 (6 bases). CDR3 length: 13 residues. Deletions cut 5 bases from V and 3 bases from J, with 11 bases between. Germline CDR1 is SGHNT and CDR2 is YENEEA. Written as DNA, the CDR3 is TGTGCCAGCAGCAATCCGGGGGTCTACGAGCAGTACTTC. As protein: CASSNPGVYEQYF.

The chain is built from TRBV6-4 and TRBJ1-2, with 7 bases fitting TRBD1. CDR1 MRHNA and CDR2 SNTAGT come from the germline V gene. The V and J ends lost 4 bases and 5 bases, in that order; junction bases with no gene match: 4. The CDR3 loop spans 13 amino acids. CDR3 sequence: CASSAGTVYGYTF. The CDR3 region has the DNA TGTGCCAGCAGTGCTGGGACAGTTTATGGCTACACCTTC.

This sequence joins TRBV7-9 and TRBJ2-3; 8 bases are a match to TRBD2. This CDR3 region has 16 residues. Germline CDR1 and CDR2: SEHNR and FQNEAQ (reference sequence). J gave up 5 bases and V 5 bases, and 12 bases lay outside the gene matches. The CDR3 loop is CASSTLAGPSGDTQYF. The CDR3 DNA follows: TGTGCCAGCAGCACCCTAGCGGGCCCCTCCGGAGATACGCAGTATTTT.